The clone carrying this T cell receptor beta chain was seen a handful of times. Antigen: not known. The record originates from a study of identical twins. Trimming left V 1 base short and J 0 bases short, with 10 bases between. CDR1 and CDR2 (germline): LGHNA, YNFKEQ. The CDR3 runs 15 residues. TCRdb processed the 5' RACE reads anew with MiXCR; each CDR3 protein has one entry. The sample holds some 320,000 distinct CDR3 sequences; roughly 12% are singletons and the top ten take 7.2%. Regarding the study as a whole: For zero-insertion analyses, partial confounding could come from invariant MAIT and iNKT cells.

The sample was also reused in another study, on yellow fever vaccine responses in identical twins.

The specimen was CD8+ T cells sorted from blood. The sequence derives from a woman aged 18 to 35 in good health. The rearrangement joins TRBV4-2 to TRBJ2-7; D call uncertain. The CDR3, as DNA: TGTGCCAGCAGCCAAGTCCAGGATCCCTCCTACGAGCAGTACTTC. Protein: CASSQVQDPSYEQYF.